These 9 T cell receptor beta chains were sequenced from one sample in a study of human CD4 T cells and Enterobacteriaceae (dated by TCRdb to 2018 to 2021). Libraries came from the immunoSEQ multiplex PCR assay. TCRdb mirrors the immuneACCESS table, restricted to in-frame sequences. Some clones are absent from its copies; in checked studies, under half trace to an unresolved V gene, and the reason for the others is unknown. The sample data list some 30,000 clones, and 82% of these were observed just once. The leading ten clones occupy around 1.8% of the sample. On a FACSAria III, memory CD4+ T cells were FACS-sorted to over 95% purity, defined as all CD4+ cells except CD45RA+CCR7+CD95- naive cells. Material for sequencing was memory CD4+ T cells from blood. The sample's cell subset or site label, decoded: total memory CD4 T cells sorted directly ex vivo, unstimulated. The receptors come from a human donor in good health.

This clone was counted a single time. This chain uses TRBV9 with TRBJ2-1, with D perhaps TRBD2 (5 bases). The CDR3 has 15 amino acids. V was trimmed by 4 bases and J by 0 bases, leaving 11 bases between them. The germline V gene encodes CDR1 SGDLS and CDR2 YYNGEE. CDR3 coding DNA: TGTGCCAGCAGCTATCTAGCTAGCTCCTACAATGAGCAGTTCTTC. The encoded protein is CASSYLASSYNEQFF. The full variable domain, its missing parts supplied by reference TRBV9 and TRBJ2-1, is DSGVTQTPKHLITATGQRVTLRCSPRSGDLSVYWYQQSLDQGLQFLIQYYNGEERAKGNILERFSAQQFPDLHSELNLSSLELGDSALYFCASSYLASSYNEQFFGPGTRLTVL.

This rearrangement joins TRBV27 to TRBJ2-1; weak D call: TRBD1 (6 bases). This CDR3 region has 15 residues. The germline CDR1 and CDR2 sequences are MNHEY and SMNVEV (reference sequence). V lost 11 bases and J 1 base, leaving 18 bases between the germline ends. CDR3 residues: CAASPGQGSYNEQFF. The CDR3 bases are TGTGCCGCATCTCCGGGTCAGGGGTCCTACAATGAGCAGTTCTTC.

The count of this clone is one. The chain joins TRBV9 to TRBJ2-5, with D unresolved. Deletions cut 3 bases from V and 2 bases from J, with 14 bases between. Germline V gives CDR1 SGDLS, CDR2 YYNGEE. This CDR3 has 15 residues. This chain's CDR3 is CASSAQGQWQETQYF. CDR3 coding DNA: TGTGCCAGCAGCGCACAAGGGCAGTGGCAAGAGACCCAGTACTTC.

This chain uses TRBV7-9 with TRBJ2-3; no clear D gene. The CDR3 extends over 13 amino acids. Germline V lookup: CDR1 SEHNR, CDR2 FQNEAQ (reference sequence). V lost 1 base to trimming and J lost 5 bases, with 7 bases between them. This CDR3 reads CASSLESLDTQYF. CDR3 nucleotides: TGTGCCAGCAGCTTAGAATCATTAGATACGCAGTATTTT.

This rearrangement joins TRBV5-4 to TRBJ2-5; either TRBD1 or TRBD2 may fit D (5 bases each). The V end was cut by 0 bases, the J end by 4 bases, with 13 bases between. Looked up from germline, CDR1 is SGHNT and CDR2 is YYREEE (reference sequence). The CDR3 is 15 residues long. This chain's CDR3 is CASSLGGKRRETQYF. Written as DNA, the CDR3 is TGTGCCAGCAGCTTGGGGGGGAAGCGTAGAGAGACCCAGTACTTC.

V gene TRBV5-1 combines with J gene TRBJ1-3; 7 positions agree with TRBD1. Trimming removed 2 bases from V and 2 bases from J; junction bases left unmatched: 4. The germline CDR1 and CDR2 sequences are SGHRS and YFSETQ. The length of the CDR3 is 15 residues. CDR3 amino acids: CASSFLQGAGNTIYF. The CDR3 nucleotides are TGCGCCAGCAGCTTCCTTCAGGGGGCTGGAAACACCATATATTTT.

The rearrangement uses TRBV9 and TRBJ2-6, with D unclear. Trimming took off 0 bases at V and 0 bases at J, with 7 bases between the two ends. CDR1 is SGDLS, CDR2 YYNGEE, per germline. The CDR3 runs to 16 residues. The CDR3 region has the DNA TGTGCCAGCAGCGTAGGGGCACTCTCTGGGGCCAACGTCCTGACTTTC. Amino acids: CASSVGALSGANVLTF. Supplemented by reference TRBV9 and TRBJ2-6, the full variable domain reads DSGVTQTPKHLITATGQRVTLRCSPRSGDLSVYWYQQSLDQGLQFLIQYYNGEERAKGNILERFSAQQFPDLHSELNLSSLELGDSALYFCASSVGALSGANVLTFGAGSRLTVL.

The genes are TRBV7-3 and TRBJ2-3, with D hard to call. V was shortened by 5 bases and J by 0 bases, with 6 bases between the two germline ends. Germline V lookup: CDR1 SGHTA, CDR2 FQGTGA. This CDR3 comprises 13 residues. CDR3 in amino acids: CASSASSTDTQYF. The CDR3 coding sequence is TGTGCCAGCAGCGCCTCTAGCACAGATACGCAGTATTTT. Combining the CDR3 with reference TRBV7-3 and TRBJ2-3 gives the whole variable domain GAGVSQTPSNKVTEKGKYVELRCDPISGHTALYWYRQSLGQGPEFLIYFQGTGAADDSGLPNDRFFAVRPEGSVSTLKIQRTERGDSAVYLCASSASSTDTQYFGPGTRLTVL.

This rearrangement joins TRBV9 to TRBJ2-3; tentative D call: TRBD2 (7 bases). V dropped 4 bases and J dropped 5 bases, with 14 bases sitting between them. CDR3 size: 14 residues. From germline, CDR1 is SGDLS and CDR2 YYNGEE. The CDR3 region is CASSRKGGEDTQYF. CDR3 DNA sequence: TGTGCCAGCAGCAGAAAAGGGGGGGAAGATACGCAGTATTTT.